Listed below are T cell receptor beta chains from one sample, sequenced in a study of Graves' ophthalmopathy and Graves' hyperthyroidism. One entry per CDR3 protein, called by TCRdb with MiXCR from the multiplex PCR reads. The sample consists of approximately 700,000 distinct CDR3 sequences, around 40% of them appearing once. Sequencing was done on a sample of peripheral blood. The receptors were gathered from an adult man with Graves' ophthalmopathy. Each CDR3 is given with its conserved first and last residue. A D gene is named only where the DNA matches it firmly. Rows may omit the clone size; those that give it use once, few, many or a size class.

d_gene,j_gene,v_gene,abundance,CDR3aa,CDR3nt
.,TRBJ1-6,TRBV11-2,.,CASSQETGSPLHF,TGTGCCAGCAGCCAAGAGACGGGCTCGCCCCTCCACTTT
.,TRBJ2-5,TRBV2,many,CASTHQETQYF,TGTGCCAGCACCCACCAAGAGACCCAGTACTTC
.,TRBJ1-6,TRBV9,few,CASSTAPINSPLHF,TGTGCCAGCAGTACAGCCCCCATTAATTCACCCCTCCACTTT
.,TRBJ2-2,TRBV2,few,CASSESGGELFF,TGTGCCAGCAGCGAATCGGGCGGGGAGCTGTTTTTT
TRBD1,TRBJ2-5,TRBV25-1,.,CASSHHPGQGEGTQYF,TGCGCCAGCAGCCACCATCCGGGACAGGGTGAGGGGACCCAGTACTTC
.,TRBJ1-1,TRBV19,few,CASSIPAEGNTEAFF,TGTGCCAGTAGTATCCCCGCGGAGGGGAACACTGAAGCTTTCTTT
.,TRBJ1-5,TRBV15,.,CATSRGTAYGSLDQPQHF,TGTGCCACCAGCAGAGGGACAGCCTATGGCTCATTAGATCAGCCCCAGCATTTT
.,TRBJ1-1,TRBV24-1,many,CATSDLQTSEAFF,TGTGCCACCAGTGATTTGCAGACGTCTGAAGCTTTCTTT
TRBD1,TRBJ1-5,TRBV2,.,CASSPNRGASQPQHF,TGTGCCAGCAGTCCAAACAGGGGGGCAAGCCAGCCCCAGCATTTT
.,TRBJ2-7,TRBV10-3,many,CAISEGPVPSEQYF,TGTGCCATCAGTGAGGGGCCTGTCCCTAGCGAGCAGTACTTC